Shown below are 11 T cell receptor beta chains from a single sample sequenced in a study of T cells after yellow fever vaccination. TCRdb used MiXCR to reprocess the 5' RACE reads, holding one entry per CDR3 protein. This table has a few hundred thousand distinct CDR3 sequences, around 6.8% appearing once. The sequencing here drew on PBMCs, taken 45 days after the first yellow fever vaccination. Every receptor here comes from a man aged 18 to 29 who received the YFV17D yellow fever vaccine.

The chain carries TRBV12-3 or TRBV12-4 and TRBJ2-1; maybe TRBD1 (6 bases). CDR3 length equals 15 residues. With 6 bases removed from V and 0 bases from J, the gap between germline ends came to 12 bases. In nucleotides, the CDR3 is TGTGCCAGCAGGCGCGACAGGAGCTCCTACAATGAGCAGTTCTTC. Translating gives CASRRDRSSYNEQFF.

This clonotype has just a few counts. This chain uses TRBV6-5 with TRBJ1-2; TRBD1 matches at 7 bases. The CDR3 sequence is 13 residues long. V dropped 4 bases and J dropped 4; count of bases not matched to a gene: 3. Per the germline V gene, CDR1 is MNHEY and CDR2 is SVGAGI. DNA of the CDR3: TGTGCCAGCAGTTTTTCAGGGGGCTATGGCTACACCTTC. It encodes CASSFSGGYGYTF.

The chain links TRBV20-1 to TRBJ1-6; 7 bases fit TRBD1. V shed 2 bases, J shed 7 bases, and the junction held 5 bases outside the gene matches. Looked up from germline, CDR1 is DFQATT and CDR2 is SNEGSKA (reference sequence). The CDR3 is 14 amino acids. Here the CDR3 DNA reads TGCAGTGCTAGACGGGACAGATTCAATTCACCCCTCCACTTT. This codes for CSARRDRFNSPLHF.

A few counts support this clonotype. V and J are TRBV28 and TRBJ2-7; D may correspond to TRBD1 or TRBD2 (6 bases each). Germline V gene lookup returns CDR1 MDHEN and CDR2 SYDVKM. Trimming removed 6 bases at V and 6 bases at J, with 15 bases between. The CDR3 spans 13 residues. CDR3 nucleotides: TGTGCCAGCAGCCGGGGCGGGACACCCGAGCAGTACGTC. Translating gives CASSRGGTPEQYV.

This clonotype was detected only a few times. DNA of the CDR3: TGTGCCAGCAGCCAAATCATACCGGGACAGGGAGTACATACGCAGTATTTT. Encoded protein: CASSQIIPGQGVHTQYF. The chain combines TRBV5-6 with TRBJ2-3, with TRBD1 matching over 9 bases. V gave up 4 bases and J gave up 7 bases; unmatched junction bases: 16. CDR3 size: 17 residues. Germline CDR1 SGHDT, CDR2 YYEEEE.

This chain links TRBV29-1 with TRBJ2-1; the D gene is possibly TRBD2 (5 bases). The CDR3 has 12 amino acids. CDR1 is SQVTM, CDR2 ANQGSEA, per germline. Trimming removed 2 bases from V and 9 bases from J, with 11 bases in between. The CDR3 protein is CSVERLATEQFF. CDR3 nucleotide sequence: TGCAGCGTTGAAAGGTTAGCGACTGAGCAGTTCTTC.

Only a few counts were recorded for this clonotype. The gene calls are TRBV15 and TRBJ2-1; TRBD2 agrees at 9 bases. The V segment lost 3 bases and the J segment 6 bases; nucleotides outside the gene matches: 6. The CDR3 length is 15 residues. The germline V gene has CDR1 LNHNV and CDR2 YYDKDF (reference sequence). DNA of the CDR3: TGTGCCACCAGCAGGGGCAGCGGGGGGCCCAATGAGCAGTTCTTC. Protein sequence: CATSRGSGGPNEQFF.

There are a few counts of this clonotype. This chain joins TRBV5-5 and TRBJ1-1; unclear D gene. V lost 0 bases and J 5 bases, leaving 23 bases between the germline ends. CDR1 is SGHKS and CDR2 is YYEKEE in the germline V gene (reference sequence). This CDR3 is built from 18 residues. CDR3 region: CASSLAKRRPRVVTEAFF. DNA for the CDR3: TGTGCCAGCAGCTTGGCCAAGAGGAGGCCAAGGGTTGTGACTGAAGCTTTCTTT.

Turning to this clonotype: The germline gene is not matched at one end of the junction; a read error may be the cause. The chain uses TRBV10-3 and TRBJ1-3; D is unclear. The V gene's germline CDR1 is ENHRY and CDR2 SYGVKD. This CDR3 is 15 amino acids long. Here the CDR3 DNA reads TGTGCCATCAGTGCCCAGCCCAGCTCTGGAAACACCATAGATTTT. As protein: CAISAQPSSGNTIDF.

This clonotype was counted a few times. This chain connects TRBV6-2 or TRBV6-3 to TRBJ2-5; maybe TRBD2 (6 bases). Germline CDR1 is MNHEY and CDR2 is SVGEGT. CDR3 length: 14 residues. The V end was cut by 6 bases, the J end by 5 bases, with 16 bases between. The CDR3 nucleotides are TGTGCCAGCAGAGATAGGACGGAGGGGGAGACCCAGTACTTC. This codes for CASRDRTEGETQYF.

The J gene is TRBJ2-1, the V gene TRBV20-1, with D possibly being TRBD1 (6 bases). CDR3 length: 16 amino acids. Germline V CDR1 and CDR2: DFQATT, SNEGSKA (reference sequence). Trimming cost V 2 bases and J 0 bases, with 14 bases left between them. In DNA form, the CDR3 reads TGCAGTGCTAGAAACAGGGTTAAGGGCTCCTACAATGAGCAGTTCTTC. Protein product: CSARNRVKGSYNEQFF.